This TCR beta chain derives from a study of blood T cell repertoires in COVID-19. As for the study in general: T cells, B-cell-depleted T cells, or PBMCs provided the cDNA or gDNA that served as material.

Only in-frame clones appear in the TCRdb table, and some are missing; sequencing was by immunoSEQ multiplex PCR. Altogether fewer than 200,000 clones are present, more than 70% being singletons, with the ten largest covering around 2.5%. CDR1 and CDR2 from the germline V gene are MGHRA and YSYEKL. The CDR3 loop spans 16 amino acids. V gave up 3 bases and J gave up 4 bases; unmatched junction bases: 9. Sequencing was carried out using peripheral blood. The chain joins TRBV4-1 to TRBJ2-7, with 10 bases aligning to TRBD1. The receptor comes from a man aged 40-50 years with active or convalescent COVID-19. This chain's CDR3 is CASSHPGGTGVYEQYF. In DNA form, the CDR3 reads TGCGCCAGCAGCCACCCCGGGGGGACAGGGGTGTACGAGCAGTACTTC.